Below, 17 T cell receptor beta chains from the same sample are listed, as sequenced in a study of control samples from healthy donors and cancer patients. Libraries were prepared by immunoSEQ multiplex PCR; TCRdb keeps only in-frame clonotypes and omits some of them. The repertoire consists of roughly 170,000 clones, with roughly 94% occurring once and the leading ten covering around 1.3%. Material for sequencing was blood. These receptors all stem from a woman between 18 and 29 years old in good health.

The V and J genes are TRBV18 and TRBJ1-4, with D maybe TRBD1 (6 bases). The CDR3 is made up of 15 amino acids. Trimming cost V 6 bases and J 6 bases, with 17 bases left between them. From germline, CDR1 is KGHSH and CDR2 LQKENI. The CDR3 region is CASSRPTGADEKLFF. Written as DNA, the CDR3 is TGTGCCAGCTCCAGACCAACGGGGGCTGATGAAAAACTGTTTTTT.

The sample holds one count of this clone. This chain joins TRBV6-2 or TRBV6-3 and TRBJ2-2; TRBD1 is a possible D gene (5 bases). Trimming shortened V by 6 bases and J by 8 bases, and 10 bases separated the two germline ends. This CDR3 region has 12 residues. In germline, CDR1 is MNHEY, CDR2 SVGEGT. The CDR3 nucleotides are TGTGCCAGCAGCCAAGGGGCTGGGGAGCTGTTTTTT. Residues: CASSQGAGELFF.

The CDR3 is CASSIGGGTTEAFF. CDR3 coding DNA: TGTGCCAGTAGTATTGGGGGAGGGACCACTGAAGCTTTCTTT. V is TRBV19 and J is TRBJ1-1; a possible D gene is TRBD1 (5 bases). The CDR3 totals 14 residues. V was shortened by 3 bases and J by 4 bases, with 12 bases between the two germline ends. Germline values: CDR1 LNHDA, CDR2 SQIVND (reference sequence).

CDR3 DNA sequence: TGTGCCAGCAGTCGGGAGGGACCCACAGATACGCAGTATTTT. Residues: CASSREGPTDTQYF. The chain combines TRBV5-4 with TRBJ2-3; the match to TRBD2 covers 8 bases. V gave up 5 bases and J gave up 2 bases; unmatched junction bases: 4. This CDR3 spans 14 amino acids. From germline, CDR1 is SGHNT and CDR2 YYREEE (reference sequence).

The J gene is TRBJ2-7, the V gene TRBV3-1 (or the pseudogene TRBV3-2); maybe TRBD1 (5 bases). In germline, CDR1 is LGHDT, CDR2 YNNKEL (reference sequence). This CDR3 spans 15 amino acids. V was shortened by 1 base and J by 0 bases, with 10 bases between the two germline ends. CDR3 loop: CASSQALDTSYEQYF. The CDR3 nucleotides read TGTGCCAGCAGCCAAGCACTGGACACCTCCTACGAGCAGTACTTC.

The chain combines TRBV5-4 with TRBJ1-1; D might be TRBD1 (5 bases). Germline V CDR1 and CDR2: SGHNT, YYREEE (reference sequence). The V and J ends lost 2 bases and 5 bases respectively, with 7 bases between them. This CDR3 is 12 amino acids long. DNA for the CDR3: TGTGCCAGCAGCTTCGGGGGTACTGAAGCTTTCTTT. Translation gives CASSFGGTEAFF.

This chain connects TRBV6-5 to TRBJ1-1; D is undetermined. Looked up from germline, CDR1 is MNHEY and CDR2 is SVGAGI. The CDR3 sequence is 14 residues long. V dropped 6 bases and J dropped 0 bases, with 11 bases sitting between them. The CDR3 nucleotides read TGTGCCAGCAGACCCTGGACGGTGAACACTGAAGCTTTCTTT. Amino acids: CASRPWTVNTEAFF.

The CDR3 DNA sequence: TGTGCCAGCAGCTTAACGGGAAATCAGCCCCAGCATTTT. This translates into CASSLTGNQPQHF. The rearrangement uses TRBV5-5 and TRBJ1-5; no firm D call. The CDR3 loop spans 13 amino acids. Germline CDR1 and CDR2: SGHKS and YYEKEE (reference sequence). With 2 bases removed from V and 4 bases from J, the gap between germline ends came to 7 bases.

The rearrangement links TRBV7-2 to TRBJ2-7, with 8 bases that match TRBD1. Germline V gives CDR1 SGHTA, CDR2 FQGNSA. V gave up 4 bases and J gave up 3 bases; unmatched junction bases: 5. This CDR3 is 14 amino acids long. This chain's CDR3 is CASSYRQGRYEQYF. DNA of the CDR3: TGTGCCAGCAGCTACCGACAGGGGCGCTACGAGCAGTACTTC.

The V and J genes are TRBV9 and TRBJ2-5, with D perhaps matching TRBD1 or TRBD2 (5 bases each). Germline V gene lookup returns CDR1 SGDLS and CDR2 YYNGEE. Trimming removed 0 bases from V and 5 bases from J, with 11 bases in between. The CDR3 runs 14 residues. CDR3 residues: CASSVGGSGETQYF. The CDR3 DNA reads TGTGCCAGCAGCGTAGGGGGGTCGGGGGAGACCCAGTACTTC.

As regards this clone: A read error may account for a junction end that differs from germline. This rearrangement joins TRBV24-1 to TRBJ1-2, with 8 nucleotides matching TRBD1. The CDR3 loop spans 14 amino acids. Germline V gene data show CDR1 as KGHDR and CDR2 as SFDVKD. Here the CDR3 reads CATGDRGQEDGYTF. In DNA, the CDR3 is TGTGCCACCGGTGATCGGGGACAGGAAGATGGCTACACCTTC.

The J gene is TRBJ1-4, the V gene TRBV6-5, with a tentative D call TRBD1 (5 bases). The V and J ends lost 8 bases and 0 bases respectively, with 10 bases between them. Germline CDR1 MNHEY, CDR2 SVGAGI. CDR3 length: 14 residues. Here the CDR3 DNA reads TGTGCCAGCGACCAGGGAGCAACTAATGAAAAACTGTTTTTT. Its translation is CASDQGATNEKLFF.

Concerning this clone: Since the CDR3 does not end with the conserved phenylalanine or tryptophan, this likely comes from a read error. No DNA is shown, since the ends of the CDR3 on it are uncertain; the CDR3 is the one TCRdb lists. The genes are TRBV3-1 (or the pseudogene TRBV3-2) and TRBJ1-1; no DNA check was done on the table's D call, TRBD1. Germline CDR1 and CDR2: LGHDT and YNNKEL (reference sequence). The CDR3 adds up to 13 amino acids, both ends counted. The CDR3 is CASSPWVLQGKMV.

The V and J genes are TRBV10-2 and TRBJ1-1; unclear D gene. In germline, CDR1 is WSHSY, CDR2 SAAADI. V gave up 6 bases and J gave up 5 bases, with 10 bases separating them. This CDR3 is 12 amino acids long. The CDR3 reads CASRGGRTEAFF. For the CDR3, the DNA is TGCGCCAGCAGGGGTGGTAGAACTGAAGCTTTCTTT.

This chain links TRBV7-9 with TRBJ2-3, with D tentatively TRBD2 (5 bases). Germline CDR1 and CDR2: SEHNR and FQNEAQ (reference sequence). Trimming took 4 bases from V and 1 from J, leaving 9 bases between them. The CDR3 is 14 residues long. The CDR3 is CASSSQRGTDTQYF. CDR3 nucleotide sequence: TGTGCCAGCAGCTCACAGAGGGGCACAGATACGCAGTATTTT.

This chain connects TRBV6-6 to TRBJ1-4; no reliable D call. The CDR3 has 14 residues. V was shortened by 4 bases and J by 1 base, with 7 bases between the two germline ends. Germline CDR1 and CDR2: MNHNY and SVGAGI (reference sequence). CDR3 amino acids: CASSFAGTNEKLFF. CDR3 sequence (DNA): TGTGCCAGCAGTTTTGCGGGAACTAATGAAAAACTGTTTTTT.

The chain has TRBV19 and TRBJ2-6; TRBD2 aligns across 7 bases. J gave up 0 bases and V 5 bases, and 1 base lay outside the gene matches. The CDR3 loop spans 15 amino acids. Germline V gene lookup returns CDR1 LNHDA and CDR2 SQIVND (reference sequence). Here the CDR3 DNA reads TGTGCCAGTAGTCGGGAGGTCTCTGGGGCCAACGTCCTGACTTTC. Translating gives CASSREVSGANVLTF.